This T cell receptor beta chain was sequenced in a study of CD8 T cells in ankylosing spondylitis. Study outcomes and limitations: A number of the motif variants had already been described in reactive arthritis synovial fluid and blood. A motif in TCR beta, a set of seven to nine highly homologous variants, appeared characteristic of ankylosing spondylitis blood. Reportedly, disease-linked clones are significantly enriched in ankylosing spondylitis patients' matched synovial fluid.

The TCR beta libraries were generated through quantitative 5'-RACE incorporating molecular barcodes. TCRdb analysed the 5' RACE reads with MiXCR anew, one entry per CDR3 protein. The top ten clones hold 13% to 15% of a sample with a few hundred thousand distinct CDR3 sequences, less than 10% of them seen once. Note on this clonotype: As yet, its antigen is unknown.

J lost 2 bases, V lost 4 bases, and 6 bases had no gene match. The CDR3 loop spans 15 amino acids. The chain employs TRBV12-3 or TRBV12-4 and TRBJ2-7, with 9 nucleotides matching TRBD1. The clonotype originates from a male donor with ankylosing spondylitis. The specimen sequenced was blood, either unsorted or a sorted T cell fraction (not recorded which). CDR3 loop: CASSSLGTGTYEQYF. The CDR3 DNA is TGTGCCAGCAGTTCCCTTGGGACAGGGACCTACGAGCAGTACTTC.